The 15 T cell receptor beta chains presented below share a single source sample, sequenced in a study of blood T cells in healthy people across ages. Alongside a J-beta primer mix, a sample-barcoded 5' primer served in a second PCR lasting 7 to 11 cycles. Using its own MiXCR run on the 5' RACE reads, TCRdb lists one record per CDR3 protein. The data contain under 2 million distinct CDR3 sequences, 34% of them singletons. The sequencing input was blood. These receptor sequences come from a woman younger than 45 in good health.

This clonotype was detected only once. This could be a read error, since a much larger clone is one nucleotide away. This chain connects TRBV29-1 to TRBJ2-5; TRBD1 is a possible D gene (5 bases). From germline, CDR1 is SQVTM and CDR2 ANQGSEA. The CDR3 is 13 residues long. The CDR3 DNA reads TGCTCAGGGCTTAAGGTAATGGACAATGAGCAGTACTTC. As protein: CSGLKVMDNEQYF.

Note on this clonotype: Since a much larger clone is just one base distant, this may be a read error. This rearrangement joins TRBV20-1 to TRBJ2-7, with D perhaps TRBD1 or TRBD2 (6 bases each). CDR1 is DFQATT and CDR2 is SNEGSKA in the germline V gene (reference sequence). This CDR3 comprises 14 residues. V dropped 6 bases and J dropped 7 bases, with 22 bases sitting between them. CDR3 bases: TGCAGTGCCCGCCCGAGGGGGGTCTACCATGAGCAGTACTTC. It codes for CSARPRGVYHEQYF.

This chain uses TRBV5-1 with TRBJ2-7, with 8 bases aligning to TRBD1. Gene TRBJ2-5 matches the end of the DNA better, so the J call may be wrong. There are 15 residues in the CDR3. Germline V gives CDR1 SGHRS, CDR2 YFSETQ. CDR3 DNA sequence: TGCGCCAGCAGCTTGGAAGACAGGGGTTGGGAGACCCAGTACTTC. Amino acids: CASSLEDRGWETQYF.

The chain combines TRBV28 with TRBJ2-1, with 8 bases identical to TRBD1. CDR3 length: 15 amino acids. With V trimmed by 6 bases and J by 4 bases, 8 bases remained unmatched. The germline gives CDR1 MDHEN, CDR2 SYDVKM. Here the CDR3 reads CASRKQDRAYNEQFF. CDR3 nucleotides: TGTGCCAGCAGAAAACAGGACAGGGCATACAATGAGCAGTTCTTC.

Points on this clonotype: One end of the junction fails to match germline, which may point to a read error. V usage is TRBV5-1 and J usage is TRBJ2-1, with 9 bases matching TRBD1. Germline V CDR1 and CDR2: SGHRS, YFSETQ. This CDR3 is built from 14 residues. The CDR3: CASSPGTGTNEPFF. Written as DNA, the CDR3 is TGCGCCAGCAGCCCCGGGACAGGGACTAATGAGCCGTTCTTC.

In regard to this clonotype: The junction departs from germline at one end; a sequencing error may be responsible. The chain combines TRBV13 with TRBJ2-7; D is possibly TRBD1 or TRBD2 (5 bases each). This CDR3 has 15 amino acids. The germline V gene encodes CDR1 PRHDT and CDR2 FYEKMQ (reference sequence). CDR3 residues: CASSLHFQGDDEQNF. In DNA, the CDR3 is TGTGCCAGCAGCCTGCATTTCCAAGGGGACGACGAGCAGAACTTC.

This chain joins TRBV4-1 and TRBJ2-1, with 11 bases aligning to TRBD2. The CDR3 totals 16 residues. Per germline, CDR1 MGHRA and CDR2 YSYEKL. With V trimmed by 0 bases and J by 9 bases, 7 bases remained unmatched. The chain's CDR3 is CASSQELAGGRGEQFF. As DNA, the CDR3 is TGCGCCAGCAGCCAAGAATTAGCGGGGGGGCGGGGTGAGCAGTTCTTC.

This clonotype appeared a single time. The missing conserved phenylalanine or tryptophan at the end of this CDR3 makes a read error likely. The genes are TRBV4-1 and TRBJ2-7, with D tentatively TRBD1 or TRBD2 (5 bases each). The CDR3 runs to 18 residues. CDR1 is MGHRA, CDR2 YSYEKL, per germline. V was clipped by 0 bases and J by 3 bases, with 21 bases between them. CDR3 in DNA: TGCGCCAGCAGCCAAGATACCGTAAGCAAGAGGGGCCACTACGAGCAGTACTCC. This gives the protein CASSQDTVSKRGHYEQYS.

The genes are TRBV12-3 or TRBV12-4 and TRBJ1-5; no clear D gene. CDR3 length: 15 residues. Trimming took off 4 bases at V and 3 bases at J, with 13 bases between the two ends. CDR3 DNA sequence: TGTGCCAGCAGTTCCCCTGACAACCACAATCAGCCCCAGCATTTT. Its translation is CASSSPDNHNQPQHF.

The chain has TRBV20-1 and TRBJ1-6, with D possibly being TRBD1 (6 bases). The germline V gene encodes CDR1 DFQATT and CDR2 SNEGSKA (reference sequence). The CDR3 has 14 residues. The V end was cut by 0 bases, the J end by 8 bases, with 11 bases between. CDR3 in amino acids: CSAREDRGHSPLHF. CDR3 sequence (DNA): TGCAGTGCTAGAGAGGACCGGGGGCATTCACCCCTCCACTTT.

This clonotype was counted a few times. The V and J genes are TRBV9 and TRBJ1-2; D perhaps matches TRBD1 (5 bases). The germline V gene encodes CDR1 SGDLS and CDR2 YYNGEE. The CDR3 loop spans 16 amino acids. V was pared by 3 bases and J by 5 bases, with 20 bases between. The CDR3 loop reads CASSAREQGLSYGYTF. In DNA form, the CDR3 reads TGTGCCAGCAGCGCCCGCGAGCAGGGCCTATCTTATGGCTACACCTTC. The complete variable domain, with remaining parts taken from reference TRBV9 and TRBJ1-2, reads DSGVTQTPKHLITATGQRVTLRCSPRSGDLSVYWYQQSLDQGLQFLIQYYNGEERAKGNILERFSAQQFPDLHSELNLSSLELGDSALYFCASSAREQGLSYGYTFGSGTRLTVV.

Notes on this clonotype: A read error may account for a junction end that differs from germline. The chain joins TRBV4-1 to TRBJ2-4, with D maybe TRBD1 (6 bases). Germline V gene sequence: CDR1 MGHRA, CDR2 YSYEKL. The CDR3 is made up of 17 amino acids. The CDR3 DNA is TGCGCCAGCAGCCCCGTTACGTGGGGGCTAGCCAAAAACATTCGGTACTTC. Amino acid sequence: CASSPVTWGLAKNIRYF.

There are a few counts of this clonotype. The J gene is TRBJ2-7, the V gene TRBV20-1, with D tentatively TRBD1 (6 bases). The CDR3 covers 16 residues. Germline V gene data show CDR1 as DFQATT and CDR2 as SNEGSKA (reference sequence). Trimming cost V 1 base and J 2 bases, with 18 bases left between them. In DNA form, the CDR3 reads TGCAGTGCTAGAGTAGAGGACAGCAAACTTCCCTACGAGCAGTACTTC. As protein: CSARVEDSKLPYEQYF.

Details on this clonotype: This may stem from a read error, because a much larger clone lies one nucleotide away. The gene calls are TRBV7-2 and TRBJ1-2; weak D call: TRBD1 (5 bases). The CDR3 is made up of 15 amino acids. CDR1 is SGHTA and CDR2 is FQGNSA in the germline V gene. Trimming cost V 3 bases and J 3 bases, with 14 bases left between them. CDR3 region: CASSLRGGADYGYTF. CDR3 in DNA: TGTGCCAGCAGCTTGCGGGGCGGGGCAGACTATGGCTACACCTTC.

The chain combines TRBV7-9 with TRBJ2-1; D remains unclear. Germline V gene sequence: CDR1 SEHNR, CDR2 FQNEAQ (reference sequence). V dropped 5 bases and J dropped 8 bases, with 7 bases sitting between them. The CDR3 has 11 residues. CDR3 nucleotides: TGTGCCAGCAGCGACGATGATGAGCAGTTCTTC. It is translated as CASSDDDEQFF.